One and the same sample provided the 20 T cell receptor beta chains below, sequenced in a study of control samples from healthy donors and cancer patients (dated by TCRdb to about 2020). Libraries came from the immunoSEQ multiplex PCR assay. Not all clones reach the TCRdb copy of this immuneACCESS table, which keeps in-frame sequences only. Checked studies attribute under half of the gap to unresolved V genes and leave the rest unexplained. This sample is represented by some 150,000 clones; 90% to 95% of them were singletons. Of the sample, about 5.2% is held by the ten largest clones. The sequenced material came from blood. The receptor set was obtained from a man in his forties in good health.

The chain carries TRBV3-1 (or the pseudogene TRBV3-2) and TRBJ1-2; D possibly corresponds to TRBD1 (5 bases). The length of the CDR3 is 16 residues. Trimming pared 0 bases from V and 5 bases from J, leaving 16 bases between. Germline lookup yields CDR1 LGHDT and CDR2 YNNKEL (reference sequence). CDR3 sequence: CASSQDSRQGKYGYTF. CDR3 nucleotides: TGTGCCAGCAGCCAAGATTCGAGGCAGGGAAAATATGGCTACACCTTC.

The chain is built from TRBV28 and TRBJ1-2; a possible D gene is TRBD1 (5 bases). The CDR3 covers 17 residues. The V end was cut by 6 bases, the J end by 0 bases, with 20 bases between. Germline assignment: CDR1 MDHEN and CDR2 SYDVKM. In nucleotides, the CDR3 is TGTGCCAGCAGCCCTCAAAGGGGCGGCTTAGCTAACTATGGCTACACCTTC. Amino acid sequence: CASSPQRGGLANYGYTF.

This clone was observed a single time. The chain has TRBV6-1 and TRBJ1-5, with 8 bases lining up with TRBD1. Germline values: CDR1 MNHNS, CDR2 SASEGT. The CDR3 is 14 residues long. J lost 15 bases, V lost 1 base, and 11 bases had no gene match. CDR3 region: CASSEGLGQGPMHF. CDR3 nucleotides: TGTGCCAGCAGTGAAGGCCTCGGACAGGGCCCTATGCATTTT.

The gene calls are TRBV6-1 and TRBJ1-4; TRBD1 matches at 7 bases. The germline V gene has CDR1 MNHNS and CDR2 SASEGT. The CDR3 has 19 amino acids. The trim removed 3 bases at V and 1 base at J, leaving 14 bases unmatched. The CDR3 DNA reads TGTGCCAGCAGTGAGGGGGGGAGGGGGCGAGTGCGAACTAATGAAAAACTGTTTTTT. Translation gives CASSEGGRGRVRTNEKLFF.

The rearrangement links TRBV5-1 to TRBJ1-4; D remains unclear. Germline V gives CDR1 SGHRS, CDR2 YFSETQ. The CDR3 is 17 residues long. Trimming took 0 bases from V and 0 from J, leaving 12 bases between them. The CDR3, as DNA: TGCGCCAGCAGCTTGGACGCGGGTTGGACAACTAATGAAAAACTGTTTTTT. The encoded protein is CASSLDAGWTTNEKLFF.

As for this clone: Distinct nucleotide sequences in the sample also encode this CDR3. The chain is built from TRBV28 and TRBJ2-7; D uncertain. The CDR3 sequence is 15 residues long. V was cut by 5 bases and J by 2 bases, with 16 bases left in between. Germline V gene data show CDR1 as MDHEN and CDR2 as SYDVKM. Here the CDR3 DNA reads TGTGCCAGCAGTGAGACAAAGGGTGGGACCTACGAGCAGTACTTC. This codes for CASSETKGGTYEQYF.

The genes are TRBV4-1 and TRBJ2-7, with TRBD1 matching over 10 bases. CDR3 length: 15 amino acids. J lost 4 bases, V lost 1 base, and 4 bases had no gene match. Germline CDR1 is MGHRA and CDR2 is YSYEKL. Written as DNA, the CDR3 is TGCGCCAGCAGCCAAGGGCCGGGACAGGGGTACGAGCAGTACTTC. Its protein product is CASSQGPGQGYEQYF.

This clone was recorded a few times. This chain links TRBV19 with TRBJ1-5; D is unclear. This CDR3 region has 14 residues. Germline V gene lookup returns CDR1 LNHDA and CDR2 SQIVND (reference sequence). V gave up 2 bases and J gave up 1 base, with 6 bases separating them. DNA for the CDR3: TGTGCCAGTAGTATAACTGGGAGCAATCAGCCCCAGCATTTT. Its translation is CASSITGSNQPQHF.

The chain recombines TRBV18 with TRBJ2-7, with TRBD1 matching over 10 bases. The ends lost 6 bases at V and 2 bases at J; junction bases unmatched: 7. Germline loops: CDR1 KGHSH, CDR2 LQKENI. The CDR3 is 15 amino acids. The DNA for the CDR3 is TGTGCCAGCTCCCTCGGGACAGGGGCCACCTACGAGCAGTACTTC. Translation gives CASSLGTGATYEQYF.

CDR3 residues: CASSEATLHLHF. CDR3 nucleotides: TGCGCCAGCAGTGAAGCCACTTTACACCTCCACTTT. This chain joins TRBV10-2 and TRBJ1-6, with unresolved D. Germline-derived CDR1 and CDR2 are WSHSY and SAAADI. This CDR3 spans 12 amino acids. The V and J ends lost 3 bases and 15 bases respectively, with 12 bases between them.

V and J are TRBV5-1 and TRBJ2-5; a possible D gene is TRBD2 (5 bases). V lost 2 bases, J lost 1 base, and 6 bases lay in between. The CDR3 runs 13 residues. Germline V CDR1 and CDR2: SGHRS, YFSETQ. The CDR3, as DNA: TGCGCCAGCAGCTTAGAGGGCCAAGAGACCCAGTACTTC. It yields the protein CASSLEGQETQYF.

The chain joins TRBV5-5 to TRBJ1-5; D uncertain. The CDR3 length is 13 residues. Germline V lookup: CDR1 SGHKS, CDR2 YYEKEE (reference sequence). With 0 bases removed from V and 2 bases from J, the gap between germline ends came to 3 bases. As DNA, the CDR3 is TGTGCCAGCAGCTTGGTTGGCAATCAGCCCCAGCATTTT. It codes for CASSLVGNQPQHF.

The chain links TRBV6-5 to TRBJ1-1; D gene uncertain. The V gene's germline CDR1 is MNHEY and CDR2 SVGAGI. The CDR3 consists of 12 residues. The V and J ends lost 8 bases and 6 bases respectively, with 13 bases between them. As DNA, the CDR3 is TGTGCCAGCGAAGGGCCCGTTTCTGAAGCTTTCTTT. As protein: CASEGPVSEAFF.

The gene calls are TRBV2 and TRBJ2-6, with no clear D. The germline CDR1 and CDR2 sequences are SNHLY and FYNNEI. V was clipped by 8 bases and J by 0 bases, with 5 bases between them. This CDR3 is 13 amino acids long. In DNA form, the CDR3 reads TGTGCCAGCTCCGACTCTGGGGCCAACGTCCTGACTTTC. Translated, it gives CASSDSGANVLTF.

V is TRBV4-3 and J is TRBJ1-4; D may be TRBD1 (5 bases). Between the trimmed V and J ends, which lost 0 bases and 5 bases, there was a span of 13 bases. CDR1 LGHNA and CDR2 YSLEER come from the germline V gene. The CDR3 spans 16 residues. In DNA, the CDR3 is TGCGCCAGCAGCCAAGATTGGGGGATCGCGAATGAAAAACTGTTTTTT. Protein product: CASSQDWGIANEKLFF.

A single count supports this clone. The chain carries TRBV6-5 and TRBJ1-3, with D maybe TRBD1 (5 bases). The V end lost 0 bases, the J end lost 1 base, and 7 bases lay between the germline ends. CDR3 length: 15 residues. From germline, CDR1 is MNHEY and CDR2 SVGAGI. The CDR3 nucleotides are TGTGCCAGCAGTTACTCGCAGGGATCTGGAAACACCATATATTTT. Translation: CASSYSQGSGNTIYF.

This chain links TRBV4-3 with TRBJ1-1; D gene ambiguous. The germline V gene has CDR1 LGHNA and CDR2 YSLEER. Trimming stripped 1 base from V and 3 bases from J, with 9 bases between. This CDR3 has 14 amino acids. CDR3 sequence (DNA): TGCGCCAGCAGCCAAGGACTTATAGACACTGAAGCTTTCTTT. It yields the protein CASSQGLIDTEAFF.

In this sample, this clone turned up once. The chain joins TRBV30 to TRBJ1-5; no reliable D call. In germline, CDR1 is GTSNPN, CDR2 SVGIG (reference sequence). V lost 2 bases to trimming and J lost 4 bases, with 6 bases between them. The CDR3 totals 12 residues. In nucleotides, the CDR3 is TGTGCCTGGAGTATGGGGAATCAGCCCCAGCATTTT. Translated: CAWSMGNQPQHF.

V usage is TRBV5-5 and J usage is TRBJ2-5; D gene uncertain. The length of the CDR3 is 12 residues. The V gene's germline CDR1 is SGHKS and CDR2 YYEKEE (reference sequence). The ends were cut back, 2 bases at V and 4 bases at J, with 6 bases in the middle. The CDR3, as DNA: TGTGCCAGCAGCTTAAATTTAGAGACCCAGTACTTC. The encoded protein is CASSLNLETQYF.

The CDR3 loop is CASSQTSGGTYF. Written as DNA, the CDR3 is TGTGCCAGCAGTCAAACTAGCGGGGGGACGTACTTC. The rearrangement links TRBV7-9 to TRBJ2-5; TRBD2 matches 12 bases. The CDR3 has 12 amino acids. Trimming at V came to 6 bases and at J to 13 bases, leaving 6 bases not matched to a gene. Germline values: CDR1 SEHNR, CDR2 FQNEAQ (reference sequence).